These 8 T cell receptor beta chains were sequenced from one sample in a study of OX40 agonist ivuxolimab in advanced cancers. Sequencing was performed with immunoSEQ multiplex PCR; in TCRdb, only in-frame clones are kept and a portion is missing. The repertoire holds 76,000 or so clones, roughly 85% seen once, with about 0.6% in the top ten. Material: CD4+ or CD8+ T cells sorted from blood, obtained in a trial of the OX40 agonist ivuxolimab. These receptors all stem from an adult with an advanced solid tumor such as melanoma, head and neck, liver or kidney cancer.

The chain recombines TRBV7-8 with TRBJ1-2; D gene ambiguous. Trimming stripped 5 bases from V and 4 bases from J, with 14 bases between. Germline V gene lookup returns CDR1 SGHVS and CDR2 FQNEAQ. The CDR3 spans 14 residues. The CDR3 coding sequence is TGTGCCAGCAGCGATATACGGGTTGGCTATGGCTACACCTTC. Amino acid sequence: CASSDIRVGYGYTF. Supplemented by reference TRBV7-8 and TRBJ1-2, the full variable domain reads GAGVSQSPRYKVAKRGQDVALRCDPISGHVSLFWYQQALGQGPEFLTYFQNEAQLDKSGLPSDRFFAERPEGSVSTLKIQRTQQEDSAVYLCASSDIRVGYGYTFGSGTRLTVV.

The rearrangement links TRBV18 to TRBJ1-5; D ambiguous. The CDR3 is made up of 16 amino acids. Looked up from germline, CDR1 is KGHSH and CDR2 is LQKENI. V lost 8 bases and J 0 bases, leaving 17 bases between the germline ends. The CDR3 DNA reads TGTGCCAGCCGCAAAGACGGAACCTATAGCAATCAGCCCCAGCATTTT. Translating it yields CASRKDGTYSNQPQHF.

The rearrangement links TRBV19 to TRBJ1-5, with D possibly being TRBD1 (5 bases). Germline V CDR1 and CDR2: LNHDA, SQIVND (reference sequence). This CDR3 is 15 amino acids long. Trimming removed 5 bases from V and 6 bases from J, with 17 bases in between. CDR3: CASSDRTGGAQPQHF. In nucleotides, the CDR3 is TGTGCCAGTAGTGACAGAACCGGAGGGGCTCAGCCCCAGCATTTT.

This clone was seen only once. The rearrangement joins TRBV5-1 to TRBJ2-1, with TRBD2 matching over 11 bases. In germline, CDR1 is SGHRS, CDR2 YFSETQ. The CDR3 loop spans 15 amino acids. V lost 6 bases, J lost 3 bases, and 5 bases stayed unmatched. The CDR3 sequence is CASNEGTSGYNEQFF. The CDR3 DNA follows: TGCGCCAGCAATGAAGGGACTAGCGGCTACAATGAGCAGTTCTTC.

This chain links TRBV10-3 with TRBJ2-3; TRBD1 or TRBD2 may be the D gene (5 bases each). The V end was cut by 5 bases, the J end by 6 bases, with 21 bases between. The CDR3 length is 16 residues. CDR1 is ENHRY, CDR2 SYGVKD, per germline. As DNA, the CDR3 is TGTGCCATCAGTTCTGTGATCGGGACGGGAAGGGATACGCAGTATTTT. Its protein product is CAISSVIGTGRDTQYF.

The J gene is TRBJ2-5, the V gene TRBV19, with TRBD2 as a possible D gene (6 bases). This CDR3 spans 18 amino acids. Trimming pared 1 base from V and 4 bases from J, leaving 22 bases between. Per the germline V gene, CDR1 is LNHDA and CDR2 is SQIVND (reference sequence). The CDR3 protein is CASSIGEARIVGGETQYF. CDR3 coding DNA: TGTGCCAGTAGTATAGGGGAGGCCAGGATCGTTGGTGGAGAGACCCAGTACTTC.

The chain is built from TRBV7-2 and TRBJ2-1, with D unresolved. The ends were cut back, 3 bases at V and 13 bases at J, with 13 bases in the middle. This CDR3 has 12 amino acids. CDR1 and CDR2 from the germline V gene are SGHTA and FQGNSA. The CDR3 spells CASSFYGDKQFF. The CDR3 bases are TGTGCCAGCAGCTTTTATGGGGATAAACAGTTCTTC.

This rearrangement joins TRBV19 to TRBJ2-2; D is possibly TRBD2 (5 bases). This CDR3 is built from 14 residues. Per the germline V gene, CDR1 is LNHDA and CDR2 is SQIVND (reference sequence). Trimming removed 4 bases at V and 5 bases at J, with 11 bases between. The CDR3 nucleotides are TGTGCCAGTAGTAGCGGGCCGGGAACCGGGGAGCTGTTTTTT. Its protein is CASSSGPGTGELFF.